This is a list of T cell receptor beta chains from one sample in a study of cytotoxic CD8 clonotypes in ibrutinib-treated CLL. Sequencing was performed with immunoSEQ multiplex PCR; in TCRdb, only in-frame clones are kept and a portion is missing. Of under 200,000 clones listed, around 80% are singletons. The sample consisted of PBMCs, taken after 24 months of ibrutinib treatment. Receptor source: a human donor with chronic lymphocytic leukemia. CDR3s include the opening cysteine and the closing phenylalanine or tryptophan. A D gene is named only where the DNA matches it firmly. Not all rows give a size; the values are once, few, many and, for expanded clones, a class.

>TRBV19|.|TRBJ2-7|.
TGTGCCAGTAGTCCCAGGGGGGGCGGGAACTCCTACGAGCAGTACTTC
CASSPRGGGNSYEQYF
>TRBV19|.|TRBJ1-5|.
TGTGCCAGTAGTATCTTGGTTCAGGCAAATCAGCCCCAGCATTTT
CASSILVQANQPQHF
>TRBV5-1|.|TRBJ2-7|.
TGCGCCAGCAGCGCCGACAGACGTGTGCAGTACTTC
CASSADRRVQYF
>TRBV4-3|.|TRBJ1-5|.
TGCGCCAGCAGCCAAGGGGCACACAATAGCAATCAGCCCCAGCATTTT
CASSQGAHNSNQPQHF
>TRBV6-5|.|TRBJ2-1|.
TGTGCCAGCAGTTACTGGGACTTATACAATGAGCAGTTCTTC
CASSYWDLYNEQFF
>TRBV9|.|TRBJ2-2|.
TGTGCCAGCAGCTTGCGGACCGTGAACACCGGGGAGCTGTTTTTT
CASSLRTVNTGELFF
>TRBV7-2|.|TRBJ2-5|.
TGTGCCAGCAGCCCGCAGTGGGGGTACCAAGAGACCCAGTACTTC
CASSPQWGYQETQYF
>TRBV7-2|TRBD1|TRBJ2-7|.
TGTGCCAGCAGCTTTACCGGGACAGGGTCTGTCGAGCAGTACTTC
CASSFTGTGSVEQYF
>TRBV19|.|TRBJ1-5|.
TGTGCCGGAGGTAGGGCCAGCTATCAGCCCCAGCATTTT
CAGGRASYQPQHF
>TRBV15|.|TRBJ1-1|.
TGTGCCACCAGCTCCGGACCTACGAACACTGAAGCTTTCTTT
CATSSGPTNTEAFF
>TRBV29-1|.|TRBJ2-7|.
TGCAGCGTTGAAGAAGGTGGGGTATCCTACGAGCAGTACTTC
CSVEEGGVSYEQYF
>TRBV5-4|TRBD1|TRBJ2-7|once
TGTGCCAGCAGCCAGGGACAGGTCTACGAGCAGTACTTC
CASSQGQVYEQYF
>TRBV28|.|TRBJ2-2|.
TGTGCCAGCAGTTTGCCAGGGGCAGGCACCGGGGAGCTGTTTTTT
CASSLPGAGTGELFF
>TRBV6-5|.|TRBJ1-2|.
TGTGCCAGCAGTTCGCCACAGGGTAATCATGGCTACACCTTC
CASSSPQGNHGYTF
>TRBV29-1|TRBD2|TRBJ2-5|.
TGCAGCGTCCAAGCCCTAGCGGGCCTTAAGCAGTACTTC
CSVQALAGLKQYF
>TRBV29-1|TRBD1|TRBJ1-2|few
TGCAGCGTTGAAGGAGGAGGGGGCGGCTACACCTTC
CSVEGGGGGYTF
>TRBV7-9|.|TRBJ1-1|.
TGTGCCAGCAGCTCACCGACAGCTTTGAACACTGAAGCTTTCTTT
CASSSPTALNTEAFF
>TRBV7-8|TRBD2|TRBJ2-1|once
TGTGCCAGCAGCTTAAGAGAGGCGGGAGCCCGCAATGAGCAGTTCTTC
CASSLREAGARNEQFF
>TRBV29-1|.|TRBJ1-2|.
TGCAGCGTTGAAGATTATTTGGGGTACAGATATGGCTACACCTTC
CSVEDYLGYRYGYTF
>TRBV7-2|.|TRBJ2-7|.
TGTGCCAGCAGCCCCATGTCGGGGACCTACGAGCAGTACTTC
CASSPMSGTYEQYF
>TRBV19|.|TRBJ2-2|.
TGTGCCAGTAGTGTCGGCAGGGCGAACACCGGGGAGCTGTTTTTT
CASSVGRANTGELFF
>TRBV29-1|TRBD1|TRBJ2-3|.
TGCAGCGTCAACCGGGACAGAGGCACAGATACGCAGTATTTT
CSVNRDRGTDTQYF
>TRBV5-4|.|TRBJ2-2|.
TGTGCCAGCCGACTTTTCTCTGCCGGGGAGCTGTTTTTT
CASRLFSAGELFF
>TRBV25-1|.|TRBJ1-1|.
TGTGCCAGCAGCGAAATCGGTATGAACACTGAAGCTTTCTTT
CASSEIGMNTEAFF
>TRBV6-5|.|TRBJ1-1|.
TGTGCCAGCGGACAGAACACTGAAGCTTTCTTT
CASGQNTEAFF
>TRBV5-1|.|TRBJ2-3|.
TGCGCCAGCGGGGGGGCTCAAAGTCCGGATACGCAGTATTTT
CASGGAQSPDTQYF
>TRBV27|TRBD2|TRBJ2-1|.
TGTGCCAGCAGTCGCCCTTTTAGCGGGAGGGCAGATGAGCAGTTCTTC
CASSRPFSGRADEQFF
>TRBV6-5|.|TRBJ1-3|.
TGTGCCAGCAGTATCACAGTGAATGGAAACACCATATATTTT
CASSITVNGNTIYF
>TRBV5-1|TRBD1|TRBJ1-6|once
TGCGCCAGCAGCGGGACAGGGGGCTATAATTCACCCCTCCACTTT
CASSGTGGYNSPLHF
>TRBV6-5|TRBD2|TRBJ2-1|once
TGTGCCAGCAGTTACCTGACTAGCGCGAACAATGAGCAGTTCTTC
CASSYLTSANNEQFF
>TRBV28|TRBD1|TRBJ2-7|.
TGTGCCAGCATCGACAGGGGTGAATCCTACGAGCAGTACTTC
CASIDRGESYEQYF
>TRBV7-3|.|TRBJ2-3|.
TGTGCCAGCAGCTTAACAGCTAGCACAGATACGCAGTATTTT
CASSLTASTDTQYF
>TRBV5-1|.|TRBJ2-2|.
TGCGCCAGCAGCTTGGTTTCTACCCGCCCCGGGGAGCTGTTTTTT
CASSLVSTRPGELFF
>TRBV7-2|.|TRBJ1-5|.
TGTGCCAGCAGCTTAGATGGCCAGGGTAATCAGCCCCAGCATTTT
CASSLDGQGNQPQHF
>TRBV19|.|TRBJ1-1|once
TGTGCCAGTAGCCCCGGCCGAGGGAACACTGAAGCTTTCTTT
CASSPGRGNTEAFF
>TRBV7-9|.|TRBJ1-2|.
TGTGCCAGCAGCTTAACAGGGCTTAACTATGGCTACACCTTC
CASSLTGLNYGYTF
>TRBV14|TRBD1|TRBJ2-5|.
TGTGCCAGCAGCGACAGGGGGCGGGAGACCCAGTACTTC
CASSDRGRETQYF
>TRBV6-6|.|TRBJ2-7|.
TGTGCCAGCAGTTACTCCGGCAGGGAGCCCCACGAGCAGTACTTC
CASSYSGREPHEQYF
>TRBV6-1|.|TRBJ2-2|.
TGTGCCAGCAGTGAAGGGGTTCCCCCGAACACCGGGGAGCTGTTTTTT
CASSEGVPPNTGELFF
>TRBV9|TRBD2|TRBJ2-2|.
TGTGCCAGCGGGAGGGACACCGGGGAGCTGTTTTTT
CASGRDTGELFF